These 28 T cell receptor beta chains originate from one sample sequenced in a study of blood T cell repertoires in COVID-19. TCRdb's table, derived via immunoSEQ multiplex PCR, lists solely in-frame clones and lacks some. Altogether roughly 290,000 clones are present, roughly 90% being singletons, with the ten largest covering more than 0.75%. Sequencing was done on a sample of peripheral blood. These receptors came from a man aged 25-45 years with acute or convalescent COVID-19.

This chain uses TRBV11-2 with TRBJ1-5; perhaps TRBD1 as D (6 bases). V was shortened by 2 bases and J by 2 bases, with 13 bases between the two germline ends. Germline V gives CDR1 SGHAT, CDR2 FQNNGV. The CDR3 is 16 amino acids. The CDR3 sequence: CASSLLSGGGNQPQHF. CDR3 nucleotides: TGTGCCAGCAGCTTACTCTCGGGGGGCGGCAATCAGCCCCAGCATTTT.

The chain has TRBV19 and TRBJ1-1, with 8 positions matching TRBD1. Per the germline V gene, CDR1 is LNHDA and CDR2 is SQIVND (reference sequence). The CDR3 covers 14 residues. The trim removed 9 bases at V and 1 base at J, leaving 7 bases unmatched. CDR3 protein: CASGTGPKNTEAFF. Here the CDR3 DNA reads TGTGCCAGCGGGACAGGACCTAAGAACACTGAAGCTTTCTTT.

The J gene is TRBJ1-2, the V gene TRBV4-2, with TRBD1 as a possible D gene (6 bases). This CDR3 comprises 16 residues. V lost 1 base and J 4 bases, leaving 16 bases between the germline ends. Per the germline V gene, CDR1 is LGHNA and CDR2 is YNFKEQ. The CDR3 region has the DNA TGTGCCAGCAGCCAAGCATCGGGGGGCGCGGGCTATGGCTACACCTTC. It codes for CASSQASGGAGYGYTF.

The chain links TRBV5-5 to TRBJ2-5, with D possibly TRBD2 on 5 matching bases. The CDR3 has 15 residues. CDR1 is SGHKS and CDR2 is YYEKEE in the germline V gene (reference sequence). V was clipped by 6 bases and J by 5 bases, with 20 bases between them. The CDR3: CASTHSTGSMETQYF. CDR3 sequence (DNA): TGTGCCAGCACCCATTCTACGGGGTCGATGGAGACCCAGTACTTC.

The CDR3, as DNA: TGTGCCAGCAGTGCAGGGGGTAGCAATCAGCCCCAGCATTTT. Protein: CASSAGGSNQPQHF. V is TRBV28 and J is TRBJ1-5; TRBD1 matches 7 bases. From germline, CDR1 is MDHEN and CDR2 SYDVKM. The V segment lost 5 bases and the J segment 0 bases; nucleotides outside the gene matches: 1. This CDR3 comprises 14 residues. The entire variable domain, with the rest obtained from reference TRBV28 and TRBJ1-5, is as follows: DVKVTQSSRYLVKRTGEKVFLECVQDMDHENMFWYRQDPGLGLRLIYFSYDVKMKEKGDIPEGYSVSREKKERFSLILESASTNQTSMYLCASSAGGSNQPQHFGDGTRLSIL.

CDR3 amino acids: CASSLDRIPSGRPCEQYF. CDR3 nucleotide sequence: TGTGCCAGCAGCTTAGATAGGATTCCTAGCGGGAGACCCTGCGAGCAGTACTTC. The chain is built from TRBV11-3 and TRBJ2-7; 10 nucleotides line up with TRBD2. After removal of 0 bases from V and 6 bases from J, the junction contained 14 bases not matched to a gene. The CDR3 has 18 residues. Germline V gene sequence: CDR1 SGHNT, CDR2 YENEEA.

This chain uses TRBV5-1 with TRBJ2-1; a weak D match, TRBD2 (5 bases). The germline V gene has CDR1 SGHRS and CDR2 YFSETQ. There are 15 residues in the CDR3. Trimming took off 5 bases at V and 2 bases at J, with 14 bases between the two ends. CDR3 coding DNA: TGCGCCAGCAGACAGAGGGAGAGGGCCTACAATGAGCAGTTCTTC. It specifies CASRQRERAYNEQFF.

The V gene is TRBV7-8, the J gene TRBJ1-1; TRBD1 might be the D (6 bases). Germline CDR1 and CDR2: SGHVS and FQNEAQ. The CDR3 is 14 residues long. Trimming stripped 7 bases from V and 5 bases from J, with 17 bases between. CDR3 sequence (DNA): TGTGCCAGCACAGGACAGTCGGGCGTGACTGAAGCTTTCTTT. Its protein product is CASTGQSGVTEAFF.

The V and J genes are TRBV29-1 and TRBJ1-2, with no clear D. The germline V gene encodes CDR1 SQVTM and CDR2 ANQGSEA. V lost 5 bases to trimming and J lost 5 bases, with 24 bases between them. The CDR3 extends over 16 amino acids. The CDR3 here is CSVTLSPGRTGYGYTF. In DNA form, the CDR3 reads TGCAGCGTTACATTGAGCCCCGGCAGGACTGGATATGGCTACACCTTC.

This chain connects TRBV27 to TRBJ1-1; no clear D gene. CDR1 and CDR2 from the germline V gene are MNHEY and SMNVEV (reference sequence). V gave up 4 bases and J gave up 1 base, with 7 bases separating them. The CDR3 loop spans 13 amino acids. For the CDR3, the DNA is TGTGCCAGCAGTTACACCGCGAACACTGAAGCTTTCTTT. This codes for CASSYTANTEAFF.

The J gene is TRBJ1-1, the V gene TRBV2, with a weak D call TRBD1 (5 bases). V lost 3 bases and J 4 bases, leaving 9 bases between the germline ends. This CDR3 is 13 amino acids long. CDR1 is SNHLY, CDR2 FYNNEI, per germline. CDR3 nucleotides: TGTGCCAGCAGTGACAGGGTGGGCACTGAAGCTTTCTTT. This gives the protein CASSDRVGTEAFF. The full variable domain, with the rest looked up from reference TRBV2 and TRBJ1-1, is EPEVTQTPSHQVTQMGQEVILRCVPISNHLYFYWYRQILGQKVEFLVSFYNNEISEKSEIFDDQFSVERPDGSNFTLKIRSTKLEDSAMYFCASSDRVGTEAFFGQGTRLTVV.

The chain uses TRBV19 and TRBJ1-2; D gene ambiguous. Trimming left V 5 bases short and J 2 bases short, with 15 bases between. The germline CDR1 and CDR2 sequences are LNHDA and SQIVND (reference sequence). This CDR3 contains 15 residues. This chain's CDR3 is CASSAGLKINYGYTF. The DNA for the CDR3 is TGTGCCAGTAGTGCGGGCCTTAAGATCAACTATGGCTACACCTTC.

The V call is TRBV9, the J call TRBJ2-4; perhaps TRBD2 as D (5 bases). This CDR3 is built from 14 residues. V lost 4 bases to trimming and J lost 8 bases, with 16 bases between them. CDR1 SGDLS and CDR2 YYNGEE come from the germline V gene. This chain's CDR3 is CASSPRDPRDIQYF. CDR3 in DNA: TGTGCCAGCAGCCCCCGCGACCCGAGGGACATTCAGTACTTC.

This clone was counted once. The chain combines TRBV7-3 with TRBJ2-6, with TRBD1 matching 7 bases. This CDR3 has 15 amino acids. CDR1 SGHTA and CDR2 FQGTGA come from the germline V gene. V lost 5 bases to trimming and J lost 0 bases; unmatched junction nucleotides: 1. CDR3 protein: CASSRQGSGANVLTF. The DNA for the CDR3 is TGTGCCAGCAGCCGACAGGGCTCTGGGGCCAACGTCCTGACTTTC.

V is TRBV6-5 and J is TRBJ2-7; 9 nucleotides agree with TRBD1. Germline V CDR1 and CDR2: MNHEY, SVGAGI. This CDR3 region has 14 residues. V was clipped by 6 bases and J by 4 bases; unmatched bases: 7. DNA for the CDR3: TGTGCCAGCAGCTCCTGGGACAGGGTATACGAGCAGTACTTC. Translating gives CASSSWDRVYEQYF.

CDR3 region: CASSPKAGLAGSETQYF. CDR3 bases: TGTGCCAGCTCACCAAAGGCCGGACTAGCCGGGTCCGAGACCCAGTACTTC. The chain employs TRBV18 and TRBJ2-5; 8 positions agree with TRBD2. The CDR3 is 17 residues long. V was clipped by 2 bases and J by 5 bases; unmatched bases: 13. Germline assignment: CDR1 KGHSH and CDR2 LQKENI.

A few counts support this clone. This chain connects TRBV6-6 to TRBJ1-2; TRBD1 is a possible D gene (5 bases). The CDR3 totals 15 residues. Germline values: CDR1 MNHNY, CDR2 SVGAGI (reference sequence). V was trimmed by 7 bases and J by 4 bases, leaving 19 bases between them. CDR3 protein: CASTPESGYSYGYTF. CDR3 nucleotides: TGTGCCAGCACCCCGGAGTCAGGGTATAGCTATGGCTACACCTTC.

The chain uses TRBV28 and TRBJ2-6; a weak D match, TRBD1 (6 bases). The germline V gene has CDR1 MDHEN and CDR2 SYDVKM. V was cut by 2 bases and J by 2 bases, with 7 bases left in between. This CDR3 has 15 amino acids. CDR3 nucleotides: TGTGCCAGCAGTTTAACAGGGACTGGGGCCAACGTCCTGACTTTC. Amino acid sequence: CASSLTGTGANVLTF.

This clone has just a few counts. The CDR3 here is CASTTRAPYEQYF. DNA of the CDR3: TGTGCCAGTACGACCAGGGCCCCCTACGAGCAGTACTTC. The chain is built from TRBV28 and TRBJ2-7; D is perhaps TRBD1 (5 bases). Trimming took 9 bases from V and 2 from J, leaving 14 bases between them. The CDR3 spans 13 residues. The V gene's germline CDR1 is MDHEN and CDR2 SYDVKM.

The chain combines TRBV4-1 with TRBJ2-7, with D hard to call. The CDR3 consists of 13 residues. Germline loops: CDR1 MGHRA, CDR2 YSYEKL. V lost 5 bases and J 0 bases, leaving 8 bases between the germline ends. As DNA, the CDR3 is TGCGCCAGCAGCGTGACTGACTCCTACGAGCAGTACTTC. Amino acid sequence: CASSVTDSYEQYF.

V and J are TRBV4-1 and TRBJ2-7; D is perhaps TRBD1 (6 bases). The germline V gene encodes CDR1 MGHRA and CDR2 YSYEKL. There are 15 residues in the CDR3. V was cut by 1 base and J by 1 base, with 11 bases left in between. CDR3 protein: CASSQAPGQSYEQYF. The DNA of the CDR3 is TGCGCCAGCAGCCAAGCCCCAGGACAGTCCTACGAGCAGTACTTC.

The rearrangement uses TRBV5-1 and TRBJ2-3; 8 bases line up with TRBD1. Trimming took 4 bases from V and 3 from J; bases not matched to a gene: 7. The CDR3 is 15 amino acids. The germline V gene has CDR1 SGHRS and CDR2 YFSETQ. CDR3: CASSRLRGQTDTQYF. The CDR3 DNA reads as TGCGCCAGCAGCCGACTCAGGGGGCAAACAGATACGCAGTATTTT.

The DNA for the CDR3 is TGTGCCACCAGTGACGGGGGACGGTCGGGTGGTGGCTACACCTTC. As protein: CATSDGGRSGGGYTF. The V gene is TRBV24-1, the J gene TRBJ1-2, with D perhaps matching TRBD1 (5 bases). Trimming removed 4 bases at V and 7 bases at J, with 18 bases between. This CDR3 comprises 15 residues. Germline CDR1 KGHDR, CDR2 SFDVKD.

This clone has just a few counts. The sample has other DNA sequences that encode this CDR3 too. The V call is TRBV6-4, the J call TRBJ2-3; 12 bases line up with TRBD2. Germline V lookup: CDR1 MRHNA, CDR2 SNTAGT. V lost 4 bases, J lost 1 base, and 0 bases stayed unmatched. The CDR3 totals 15 residues. This CDR3 reads CASSGLAGGTDTQYF. CDR3 nucleotide sequence: TGTGCCAGCAGTGGACTAGCGGGGGGCACAGATACGCAGTATTTT.

The V and J genes are TRBV27 and TRBJ2-3, with D perhaps TRBD2 (5 bases). Trimming removed 4 bases from V and 3 bases from J, with 14 bases in between. In germline, CDR1 is MNHEY, CDR2 SMNVEV (reference sequence). This CDR3 comprises 15 residues. In DNA form, the CDR3 reads TGTGCCAGCAGTTCCCCCGGGGTCAGGACAGATACGCAGTATTTT. Its protein is CASSSPGVRTDTQYF.

This clone was recorded once. This chain uses TRBV27 with TRBJ1-2; 8 bases align to TRBD1. The CDR3 extends over 16 amino acids. The V gene's germline CDR1 is MNHEY and CDR2 SMNVEV (reference sequence). V lost 4 bases and J lost 2; bases outside the gene matches: 9. This chain's CDR3 is CASSSHGQGGNYGYTF. The CDR3 coding sequence is TGTGCCAGCAGTTCTCACGGACAGGGTGGGAACTATGGCTACACCTTC.

This clone occurred once. The J gene is TRBJ2-7, the V gene TRBV9; TRBD1 matches 7 bases. CDR1 is SGDLS and CDR2 is YYNGEE in the germline V gene. CDR3 length equals 15 residues. Losses at the gene ends were 0 bases for V and 2 bases for J; bases not matched to a gene: 5. The CDR3 bases are TGTGCCAGCAGCGTAGATACAGGGGCAACCTACGAGCAGTACTTC. Protein: CASSVDTGATYEQYF.

This rearrangement joins TRBV3-1 (or the pseudogene TRBV3-2) to TRBJ2-1; 7 nucleotides match TRBD1. Germline assignment: CDR1 LGHDT and CDR2 YNNKEL (reference sequence). Losses at the gene ends were 6 bases for V and 7 bases for J; bases not matched to a gene: 12. The length of the CDR3 is 15 residues. As DNA, the CDR3 is TGTGCCAGCAGGATGTACAGACAGGGACAAAATGAGCAGTTCTTC. The encoded protein is CASRMYRQGQNEQFF.